This T cell receptor beta chain was sequenced in a study of blood T cells in healthy people across ages. This clonotype turned up a few times. What it binds is not known. Primed by a sample-barcoded 5' primer and a J-beta primer mix, a second PCR proceeded for roughly 7 to 11 cycles. MiXCR, applied by TCRdb to the 5' RACE reads, yields one record per CDR3 protein. The repertoire holds 600,000 to 1,000,000 distinct CDR3 sequences, roughly 64% seen once, with about 20% in the top ten. Overall study results and limits: Across samples, TCR beta diversity tracked strongly with naive T cell percentage. Estimates of diversity drawn from one million T cells were considered underestimates.

The ends lost 3 bases at V and 6 bases at J; junction bases unmatched: 2. CDR3 size: 14 residues. The chain employs TRBV12-3 or TRBV12-4 and TRBJ1-6; 7 bases map to TRBD1. The receptor was isolated from a man younger than 45 in good health. Sequenced input: blood. The DNA of the CDR3 is TGTGCCAGCAGTTTTTCAGGGGGTAATTCACCCCTCCACTTT. Amino acids: CASSFSGGNSPLHF.